The source of this T cell receptor beta chain is a study of CD8 T cells in Susac syndrome. The CDR3 is 14 amino acids. Trimming took 4 bases from V and 7 from J; bases not matched to a gene: 7. The germline CDR1 and CDR2 sequences are SGDLS and YYNGEE. The RNA input was about 0.5 to 1 ug, and it was reverse transcribed with random hexamers. TCRdb re-analysed the immunoSEQ multiplex PCR reads in MiXCR, keeping a single row per CDR3 protein. This sample has about 150,000 distinct CDR3 sequences; approximately 93% occur once, and the top ten carry more than 0.2%. This receptor was identified in a human donor with multiple sclerosis. The chain carries TRBV9 and TRBJ2-1; 8 nucleotides line up with TRBD2. The specimen sequenced was CD8+ T cells from PBMCs. The CDR3 DNA is TGTGCCAGCAGCACACGACTAGCGAGGAATGAGCAGTTCTTC. Protein: CASSTRLARNEQFF.